This T cell receptor (beta chain) was observed in a study of blood T cell repertoires in COVID-19. Turning to the study itself: Samples representing acute and convalescent COVID-19 were sourced from the United States, Italy and Spain. T cells, B-cell-depleted T cells, or PBMCs supplied cDNA or gDNA.

Authors' analysis steps: The assay estimated nucleated cells by amplifying reference gene primers. Assay used: immunoSEQ multiplex PCR; TCRdb lists only in-frame clones, some missing. The V and J calls and clone size were taken over from that table, and D and trimming were inferred from the DNA. This sample yields about 290,000 clones, of which 89% are seen a single time; less than 2% belongs to the top ten. Trimming left V 4 bases short and J 1 base short, with 16 bases between. The V gene's germline CDR1 is SGHNT and CDR2 YYREEE (reference sequence). CDR3 length: 16 amino acids. Resolution of symptoms, clearance, or two negative PCRs was present in recovered Cohort 3 donors.

This clonotype was obtained from a woman aged 40 to 55 who had recovered from COVID-19. The specimen sequenced was PBMCs or T cells enriched from blood (not recorded which). This chain connects TRBV5-4 to TRBJ2-3, with TRBD1 as a possible D gene (6 bases). The CDR3 here is CASSLDRTRGTDTQYF. The DNA for the CDR3 is TGTGCCAGCAGCCTAGACAGGACTCGCGGCACAGATACGCAGTATTTT.